This note documents a single TCR beta chain sequence. V was trimmed by 0 bases and J by 2 bases, leaving 8 bases between them. The CDR3 extends over 14 amino acids. CDR1 and CDR2 from the germline V gene are SGHTA and FQGNSA. This specimen comes from a study of blood T cell repertoires in COVID-19. Study-level information: Sample material is recorded as cDNA or gDNA derived from T cells, B-cell-depleted T cells, or PBMCs.

The table came from immunoSEQ multiplex PCR; TCRdb's copy has only in-frame clones and leaves some out. The table has about 170,000 clones, about 86% seen once; the top ten hold about 2.6%. Sequencing used peripheral blood. The clonotype comes from a human donor with acute or convalescent COVID-19. The donor label of this sample is uncertain. The rearrangement uses TRBV7-2 and TRBJ2-7; no firm D call. For the CDR3, the DNA is TGTGCCAGCAGCTTAGCGATCACAACCTACGAGCAGTACTTC. Its translation: CASSLAITTYEQYF. Based on the CDR3 plus reference TRBV7-2 and TRBJ2-7, the full variable domain is GAGVSQSPSNKVTEKGKDVELRCDPISGHTALYWYRQSLGQGLEFLIYFQGNSAPDKSGLPSDRFSAERTGGSVSTLTIQRTQQEDSAVYLCASSLAITTYEQYFGPGTRLTVT.